This T cell receptor (beta chain) was sequenced for a study of blood T cell repertoires in COVID-19. Which cohort a participant joined came from the clinical history participants gave. V dropped 3 bases and J dropped 3 bases, with 12 bases sitting between them. This CDR3 has 15 residues. Germline V lookup: CDR1 ENHRY, CDR2 SYGVKD. Using immunoSEQ multiplex PCR, the repertoire was profiled, and TCRdb retains in-frame clones only, with some absent. The sample holds around 310,000 clones, about 91% seen once. Sequences were obtained from PBMCs or T cells enriched from blood (not recorded which). The V and J genes are TRBV10-3 and TRBJ1-5; D gene unclear. The source is a woman aged 40 to 50 who had recovered from COVID-19. The CDR3 nucleotides read TGTGCCATCAGTGATAGCTCTGGTTACAATCAGCCCCAGCATTTT. It specifies CAISDSSGYNQPQHF.